This T cell receptor (beta chain) was documented in a study of blood T cell repertoires in COVID-19. Overall study: COVID-19 samples, acute and convalescent, were from the United States, Italy and Spain.

Clones were sequenced by immunoSEQ multiplex PCR, and TCRdb holds only the in-frame ones, with some missing. Here the sample spans about 190,000 clones, nearly 90% being singletons. V was cut by 6 bases and J by 1 base, with 12 bases left in between. Germline loops: CDR1 SNHLY, CDR2 FYNNEI. The CDR3 runs 14 residues. Sequencing input: peripheral blood. The TCR originated in a woman aged 40 to 49 who had recovered from COVID-19. The chain links TRBV2 to TRBJ2-5; D perhaps matches TRBD2 (5 bases). CDR3 loop: CASRRDIAQETQYF. The CDR3 bases are TGTGCCAGCAGGAGGGATATAGCCCAAGAGACCCAGTACTTC.